This T cell receptor beta chain was sequenced for a study of regulatory T cells in long-lasting Graves disease. Overall study: Graves' patients (newly diagnosed) had been on antithyroid drugs under 3 months.

The CDR3 runs 13 residues. The V and J ends lost 2 bases and 6 bases respectively, with 7 bases between them. CDR1 is SNHLY and CDR2 is FYNNEI in the germline V gene. Researchers made TCR beta libraries by using iRepertoire HTBI primers and running Arm-PCR on CDR3 regions. TCRdb independently ran MiXCR on the multiplex PCR reads; one entry per CDR3 protein. Found here are a few hundred thousand distinct CDR3 sequences, about 17% of them singletons; the top ten hold around 20%. The time point: newly diagnosed GD, antithyroid drugs for less than 3 months. RNA extracted from PBMCs served as the sequencing template.

The sequence was obtained from a female donor with Graves disease. This chain joins TRBV2 and TRBJ2-2; D is uncertain. The sequencing used peripheral blood mononuclear cells (PBMCs), collected at new diagnosis, from a patient treated with antithyroid drugs. This chain's CDR3 is CASSEMLAGELFF. The CDR3 bases are TGTGCCAGCAGTGAAATGCTAGCCGGGGAGCTGTTTTTT.